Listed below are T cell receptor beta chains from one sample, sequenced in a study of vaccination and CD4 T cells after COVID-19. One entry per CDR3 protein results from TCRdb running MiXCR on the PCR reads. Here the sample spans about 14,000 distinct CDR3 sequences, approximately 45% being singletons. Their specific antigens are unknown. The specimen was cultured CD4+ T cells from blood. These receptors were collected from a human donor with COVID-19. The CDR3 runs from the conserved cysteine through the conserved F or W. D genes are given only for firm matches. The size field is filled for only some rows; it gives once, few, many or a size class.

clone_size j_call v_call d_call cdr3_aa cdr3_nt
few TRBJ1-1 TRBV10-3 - CAISDRENTEAFF TGTGCCATCAGTGACAGGGAAAACACTGAAGCTTTCTTT
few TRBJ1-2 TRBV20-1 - CSASQDNYGYTF TGCAGTGCTTCGCAGGACAACTATGGCTACACCTTC
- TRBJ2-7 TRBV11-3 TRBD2 CASSFSKGLAGGVYEQYF TGTGCCAGCAGCTTCTCCAAAGGCCTAGCGGGGGGAGTATACGAGCAGTACTTC
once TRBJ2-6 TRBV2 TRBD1 CASRKGTVPSGANVLTF TGTGCCAGCAGAAAAGGGACAGTGCCATCTGGGGCCAACGTCCTGACTTTC
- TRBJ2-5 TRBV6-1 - CASLGPLRETQYF TGTGCCAGCCTTGGGCCCTTGAGGGAGACCCAGTACTTC
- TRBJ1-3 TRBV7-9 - CASSKTDSGNTIYF TGTGCCAGCAGCAAAACCGACTCTGGAAACACCATATATTTT
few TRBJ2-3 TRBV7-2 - CASSLAVGGGRDTQYF TGTGCCAGCAGCTTAGCCGTTGGTGGGGGGCGAGATACGCAGTATTTT
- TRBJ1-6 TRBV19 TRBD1 CASTTHGTGVLNSPLHF TGTGCCAGTACCACTCACGGGACAGGAGTATTAAATTCACCCCTCCACTTT
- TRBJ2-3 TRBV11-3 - CASSLAGKGGDTQYF TGTGCCAGCAGCTTAGCAGGGAAGGGGGGAGATACGCAGTATTTT
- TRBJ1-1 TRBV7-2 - CASTGVSGGLSVNTEAFF TGTGCCAGCACCGGGGTGTCTGGGGGTTTGTCGGTTAACACTGAAGCTTTCTTT
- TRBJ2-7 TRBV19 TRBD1 CASSISPADRGTYEQYF TGTGCCAGTAGTATAAGCCCAGCGGACAGGGGTACCTACGAGCAGTACTTC
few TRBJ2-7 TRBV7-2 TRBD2 CASSQSGLAGGYEQYF TGTGCCAGCAGCCAGTCGGGACTAGCGGGGGGATACGAGCAGTACTTC
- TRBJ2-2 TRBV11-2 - CASTPRWGNTGELFF TGTGCCAGCACCCCACGTTGGGGGAACACCGGGGAGCTGTTTTTT
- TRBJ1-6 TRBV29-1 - CSVGRGVGSPLHF TGCAGCGTTGGGAGGGGAGTTGGCTCACCCCTCCACTTT
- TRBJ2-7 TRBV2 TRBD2 CASSEGLAGTYEQYF TGTGCCAGCAGTGAAGGGCTAGCGGGTACCTACGAGCAGTACTTC
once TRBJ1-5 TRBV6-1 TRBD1 CASSDRGRSNQPQHF TGTGCCAGCAGTGACAGGGGGAGAAGCAATCAGCCCCAGCATTTT
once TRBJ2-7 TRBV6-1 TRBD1 CASSAGTGGPYEQYF TGTGCCAGCAGCGCCGGGACAGGGGGTCCCTACGAGCAGTACTTC
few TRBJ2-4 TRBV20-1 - CSARGSGVNIQYF TGCAGTGCTAGAGGTTCAGGGGTGAACATTCAGTACTTC
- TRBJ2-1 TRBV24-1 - CATSDGRDNEQFF TGTGCCACCAGTGATGGCAGGGACAATGAGCAGTTCTTC
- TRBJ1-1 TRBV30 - CAWSGRVEAFF TGTGCCTGGAGTGGACGGGTTGAAGCTTTCTTT
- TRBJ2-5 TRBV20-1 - CSGKGGGQETQYF TGCAGTGGCAAAGGGGGGGGGCAAGAGACCCAGTACTTC
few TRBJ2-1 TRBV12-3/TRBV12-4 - CASRTPRGAGNEQFF TGTGCCAGCAGAACACCCCGGGGGGCCGGAAATGAGCAGTTCTTC
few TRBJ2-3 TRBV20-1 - CSASWGPDTQYF TGCAGTGCTAGTTGGGGCCCAGATACGCAGTATTTT
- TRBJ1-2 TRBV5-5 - CASSLVVYGYTF TGTGCCAGCAGCTTGGTCGTCTATGGCTACACCTTC
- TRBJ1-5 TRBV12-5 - CASGLDPSRVSTDTQHF TGTGCTAGTGGTTTGGACCCCTCTCGGGTCAGCACAGATACGCAGCATTTT
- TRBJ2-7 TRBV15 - CATSKRGRYEQYF TGTGCCACCAGCAAGCGAGGACGGTACGAGCAGTACTTC
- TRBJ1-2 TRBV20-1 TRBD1 CSAPKTGTYGYTF TGCAGTGCCCCAAAGACAGGGACCTATGGCTACACCTTC
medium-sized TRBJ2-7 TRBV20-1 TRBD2 CSARSPSGNYEQYF TGCAGTGCTAGGTCGCCTAGCGGGAACTACGAGCAGTACTTC
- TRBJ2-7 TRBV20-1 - CSARDFEGQSYEQYF TGCAGTGCTAGAGATTTCGAGGGCCAATCCTACGAGCAGTACTTC
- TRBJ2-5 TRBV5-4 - CASSLARGEKETQYF TGTGCCAGCAGCTTGGCTAGGGGGGAGAAAGAGACCCAGTACTTC
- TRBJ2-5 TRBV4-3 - CASSQDKGAQYF TGCGCCAGCAGCCAAGACAAGGGGGCCCAGTACTTC
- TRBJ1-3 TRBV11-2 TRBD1 CASSGQGTIYF TGTGCCAGCAGTGGACAGGGAACCATATATTTT
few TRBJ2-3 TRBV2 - CASSPGAGSTDTQYF TGTGCCAGCAGTCCTGGGGCGGGGAGCACAGATACGCAGTATTTT
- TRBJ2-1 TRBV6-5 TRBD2 CASSYSAGGHNEQFF TGTGCCAGCAGTTACTCGGCGGGGGGCCACAATGAGCAGTTCTTC
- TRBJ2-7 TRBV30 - CAGKSLGRPYEQYF TGTGCCGGAAAGAGTCTTGGGAGGCCGTACGAGCAGTACTTC
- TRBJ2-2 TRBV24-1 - CATRGNGELFF TGTGCCACCAGGGGGAACGGGGAGCTGTTTTTT
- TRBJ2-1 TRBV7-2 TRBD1 CASSLGTGGNEQFF TGTGCCAGCAGCTTAGGGACAGGGGGAAATGAGCAGTTCTTC
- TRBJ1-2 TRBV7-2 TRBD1 CASSARTGDDDGYTF TGTGCCAGCAGCGCGAGGACAGGGGACGACGATGGCTACACCTTC
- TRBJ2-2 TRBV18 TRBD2 CASSRTSGNTGELFF TGTGCCAGCTCCCGGACTAGCGGGAACACCGGGGAGCTGTTTTTT
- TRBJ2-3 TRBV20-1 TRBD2 CSARDPKAGAGGDTQYF TGCAGTGCTAGAGACCCCAAGGCGGGAGCGGGGGGGGATACGCAGTATTTT